This T cell receptor beta chain was sequenced during a study of PD-L1 blockade in urothelial cancer. Across the study: Each participant's history included 0 to 3 prior chemotherapy regimens.

Every patient provided from 1 to 8 samples, collected pretreatment and on-treatment. TCRdb keeps only in-frame clones here, not all; method: immunoSEQ multiplex PCR. The sample lists some 22,000 clones; almost 90% were seen once. This clone was seen only once. Germline loops: CDR1 SEHNR, CDR2 FQNEAQ (reference sequence). The CDR3 length is 16 residues. The germline V and J ends were trimmed by 5 bases and 5 bases, with 19 bases remaining between them. The chain is built from TRBV7-9 and TRBJ2-1; a weak D match, TRBD1 (5 bases). The TCR was taken from an older woman with urothelial cancer. The sample in question was PBMCs, obtained around atezolizumab (anti-PD-L1) treatment. Written as DNA, the CDR3 is TGTGCCAGCAGCCCACCACCGCTAGGGGTCGACAATGAGCAGTTCTTC. Protein product: CASSPPPLGVDNEQFF. The variable domain in full, completed from reference TRBV7-9 and TRBJ2-1, reads DTGVSQNPRHKITKRGQNVTFRCDPISEHNRLYWYRQTLGQGPEFLTYFQNEAQLEKSRLLSDRFSAERPKGSFSTLEIQRTEQGDSAMYLCASSPPPLGVDNEQFFGPGTRLTVL.